The 19 T cell receptor beta chains presented below share a single source sample, sequenced in a study of regulatory dendritic cells for organ transplantation. Profiling relied on immunoSEQ multiplex PCR, and the TCRdb table lists in-frame clones only, not all of them. The sample consists of 35,000 to 40,000 clones, approximately 90% of them appearing once. The sequencing sample was made of naive CD8+ T cells from blood. The subset here: CD45RA+ naive T cells. These receptors all stem from a human donor in good health.

J is TRBJ2-3 and V is TRBV7-9, with 7 bases identical to TRBD1. Germline V gene data show CDR1 as SEHNR and CDR2 as FQNEAQ (reference sequence). This CDR3 region has 15 residues. Trimming cost V 8 bases and J 1 base; bases outside gene matches: 9. This CDR3 reads CASVQRQGRTDTQYF. CDR3 in DNA: TGTGCCAGCGTTCAACGACAGGGACGCACAGATACGCAGTATTTT. Full variable domain (outside the CDR3, taken from reference TRBV7-9 and TRBJ2-3): DTGVSQNPRHKITKRGQNVTFRCDPISEHNRLYWYRQTLGQGPEFLTYFQNEAQLEKSRLLSDRFSAERPKGSFSTLEIQRTEQGDSAMYLCASVQRQGRTDTQYFGPGTRLTVL.

The chain employs TRBV28 and TRBJ2-2; 9 nucleotides align to TRBD1. CDR1 is MDHEN and CDR2 is SYDVKM in the germline V gene. The trim removed 1 base at V and 0 bases at J, leaving 9 bases unmatched. The CDR3 is 19 residues long. Here the CDR3 DNA reads TGTGCCAGCAGTTTATATGGCCCCCGGACAGGGGCGAACACCGGGGAGCTGTTTTTT. It yields the protein CASSLYGPRTGANTGELFF.

The chain uses TRBV2 and TRBJ1-4; D may be TRBD1 (5 bases). V gave up 6 bases and J gave up 12 bases, with 20 bases separating them. CDR1 is SNHLY, CDR2 FYNNEI, per germline. This CDR3 has 14 amino acids. CDR3 bases: TGTGCCAGCAGCGTCGGGACCTCCCTCAGGGAACTGTTTTTT. Translated: CASSVGTSLRELFF.

The CDR3: CASSLKGREAFF. The CDR3 DNA is TGTGCCAGCAGCTTAAAAGGGAGGGAAGCTTTCTTT. The chain couples TRBV7-6 to TRBJ1-1; D gene uncertain. The CDR3 totals 12 residues. Trimming took off 2 bases at V and 8 bases at J, with 9 bases between the two ends. Germline CDR1 SGHVS, CDR2 FNYEAQ.

The chain employs TRBV5-4 and TRBJ2-7; D may be TRBD2 (7 bases). Germline V gene sequence: CDR1 SGHNT, CDR2 YYREEE (reference sequence). The V gene lost 4 bases and the J gene lost 2 bases, with 16 bases spanning the gap. CDR3 length: 15 residues. Here the CDR3 reads CASSPVQGGAYEQYF. The DNA of the CDR3 is TGTGCCAGCAGCCCAGTTCAAGGGGGGGCCTACGAGCAGTACTTC.

The V and J genes are TRBV5-8 and TRBJ2-5; D might be TRBD2 (6 bases). Germline V gene sequence: CDR1 SGHTS, CDR2 YDEGEE. V was cut by 1 base and J by 8 bases, with 15 bases left in between. There are 14 residues in the CDR3. The CDR3 spells CASSLIGDSGTQYF. The DNA for the CDR3 is TGTGCCAGCAGCTTGATCGGGGACTCGGGAACCCAGTACTTC.

CDR3 region: CASSQEGQSGEKLFF. CDR3 coding DNA: TGCGCCAGCAGCCAAGAAGGGCAGTCTGGTGAAAAACTGTTTTTT. The chain carries TRBV4-1 and TRBJ1-4; D ambiguous. Trimming shortened V by 0 bases and J by 7 bases, and 12 bases separated the two germline ends. This CDR3 spans 15 amino acids. Germline CDR1 is MGHRA and CDR2 is YSYEKL.

This clone is a singleton in its sample. V is TRBV4-1 and J is TRBJ2-1, with TRBD2 matching over 11 bases. The CDR3 extends over 14 amino acids. Trimming cost V 1 base and J 9 bases; bases outside gene matches: 2. Germline values: CDR1 MGHRA, CDR2 YSYEKL. The CDR3 reads CASSQGGTSGEQFF. The CDR3 DNA reads TGCGCCAGCAGCCAAGGGGGGACTAGCGGTGAGCAGTTCTTC.

The rearrangement links TRBV7-9 to TRBJ1-1; no firm D call. The CDR3 length is 15 residues. The V gene's germline CDR1 is SEHNR and CDR2 FQNEAQ (reference sequence). The V end was cut by 6 bases, the J end by 0 bases, with 14 bases between. The CDR3: CASRRPNPMNTEAFF. The CDR3 DNA reads TGTGCCAGCAGGCGACCGAACCCTATGAACACTGAAGCTTTCTTT.

The rearrangement joins TRBV4-3 to TRBJ2-1; no reliable D call. Trimming left V 2 bases short and J 8 bases short, with 19 bases between. Germline CDR1 and CDR2: LGHNA and YSLEER. The CDR3 has 16 residues. The CDR3 nucleotides are TGCGCCAGCAGCCAAAGATCGTTGTTCCCCAGCGATGAGCAGTTCTTC. Translating gives CASSQRSLFPSDEQFF.

The chain joins TRBV6-1 to TRBJ1-1; D is undetermined. V lost 4 bases and J 3 bases, leaving 9 bases between the germline ends. The germline V gene has CDR1 MNHNS and CDR2 SASEGT. The CDR3 is 13 amino acids. This chain's CDR3 is CASSGVGYTEAFF. Written as DNA, the CDR3 is TGTGCCAGCAGTGGGGTCGGGTACACTGAAGCTTTCTTT.

This clone was seen more than once but under ten times. The V and J genes are TRBV19 and TRBJ1-2, with 8 bases identical to TRBD1. CDR1 and CDR2 (germline): LNHDA, SQIVND (reference sequence). The CDR3 has 15 amino acids. The trim removed 8 bases at V and 8 bases at J, leaving 16 bases unmatched. This chain's CDR3 is CASHPPGDRTKGYTF. Here the CDR3 DNA reads TGTGCCAGTCACCCGCCGGGGGACAGGACGAAAGGCTACACCTTC. Variable domain in full (rest from reference TRBV19 and TRBJ1-2): DGGITQSPKYLFRKEGQNVTLSCEQNLNHDAMYWYRQDPGQGLRLIYYSQIVNDFQKGDIAEGYSVSREKKESFPLTVTSAQKNPTAFYLCASHPPGDRTKGYTFGSGTRLTVV.

This sequence joins TRBV27 and TRBJ1-6; D not resolved. The V gene lost 5 bases and the J gene lost 0 bases, with 11 bases spanning the gap. Germline V gives CDR1 MNHEY, CDR2 SMNVEV (reference sequence). The length of the CDR3 is 16 residues. CDR3 nucleotides: TGTGCCAGCAGTGGATCGATGTACTCCTATAATTCACCCCTCCACTTT. This codes for CASSGSMYSYNSPLHF.

As DNA, the CDR3 is TGTGCCAGCTCCCTGTTGGCCTCCTATAATTCACCCCTCCACTTT. This encodes CASSLLASYNSPLHF. This chain links TRBV5-6 with TRBJ1-6; no reliable D call. Germline CDR1 SGHDT, CDR2 YYEEEE. The V end lost 7 bases, the J end lost 0 bases, and 11 bases lay between the germline ends. The CDR3 totals 15 residues.

The chain links TRBV15 to TRBJ2-7; 7 nucleotides match TRBD2. With V trimmed by 4 bases and J by 4 bases, 7 bases remained unmatched. The germline CDR1 and CDR2 sequences are LNHNV and YYDKDF (reference sequence). This CDR3 region has 14 residues. Here the CDR3 DNA reads TGTGCCACCAGCAAAGGGACTACTACTTACGAGCAGTACTTC. Translated, it gives CATSKGTTTYEQYF.

The chain couples TRBV4-1 to TRBJ2-3; 8 nucleotides align to TRBD2. From germline, CDR1 is MGHRA and CDR2 YSYEKL. There are 17 residues in the CDR3. With 3 bases clipped from V and 0 bases from J, the junction kept 8 bases outside the gene matches. DNA of the CDR3: TGCGCCAGCAGCCAGAGGACCGGGGGGGCGAGCACAGATACGCAGTATTTT. Protein sequence: CASSQRTGGASTDTQYF.

On this clone: A junction boundary mismatches the germline segment, possibly from a read error. The gene calls are TRBV7-7 and TRBJ2-7; D is possibly TRBD1 (5 bases). The CDR3 consists of 14 residues. Looked up from germline, CDR1 is SSHAT and CDR2 is FNYEAQ (reference sequence). CDR3 sequence (DNA): TGTGCTAGCAGCTTAGAAGGGGTCTCCTACGAGCAGTACTTC. It codes for CASSLEGVSYEQYF. The full variable domain, in which reference TRBV7-7 and TRBJ2-7 provide the parts outside the CDR3, is GAGVSQSPRYKVTKRGQDVTLRCDPISSHATLYWYQQALGQGPEFLTYFNYEAQPDKSGLPSDRFSAERPEGSISTLTIQRTEQRDSAMYRCASSLEGVSYEQYFGPGTRLTVT.

The rearrangement links TRBV6-5 to TRBJ1-5, with a tentative D call TRBD1 (5 bases). Germline values: CDR1 MNHEY, CDR2 SVGAGI. CDR3 length: 14 residues. The V end lost 0 bases, the J end lost 7 bases, and 10 bases lay between the germline ends. The CDR3 sequence is CASSYSRVGQPQHF. The CDR3 DNA reads TGTGCCAGCAGTTACTCCAGGGTGGGGCAGCCCCAGCATTTT.

This chain links TRBV4-1 with TRBJ2-1, with D tentatively TRBD1 or TRBD2 (6 bases each). V dropped 2 bases and J dropped 8 bases, with 22 bases sitting between them. CDR1 is MGHRA, CDR2 YSYEKL, per germline. This CDR3 region has 17 residues. CDR3 protein: CASSQTAGGQALDEQFF. CDR3 DNA sequence: TGCGCCAGCAGCCAAACTGCCGGGGGCCAGGCTTTGGATGAGCAGTTCTTC.